The 29 T cell receptor beta chains reported below all come from one sample, sequenced in a study of CD8 T cells in ankylosing spondylitis. MiXCR was run by TCRdb on the 5' RACE reads, yielding one entry per CDR3 protein. Here the sample spans 250,000 to 350,000 distinct CDR3 sequences, 20% being singletons. Sequences were obtained from blood, either unsorted or a sorted T cell fraction (not recorded which). The receptors derive from a male donor with ankylosing spondylitis or in good health (not recorded which).

The CDR3 spells CASSDDPSYEQYV. The CDR3, as DNA: TGTGCCAGCAGTGATGATCCTTCCTACGAGCAGTACGTC. This sequence joins TRBV6-1 and TRBJ2-7; no clear D gene. CDR3 size: 13 residues. Trimming cost V 3 bases and J 1 base, with 7 bases left between them. Germline values: CDR1 MNHNS, CDR2 SASEGT.

This clonotype was found a few times. The chain has TRBV5-6 and TRBJ2-1; no reliable D call. With 3 bases removed from V and 4 bases from J, the gap between germline ends came to 17 bases. CDR1 SGHDT and CDR2 YYEEEE come from the germline V gene. The CDR3 has 16 residues. Here the CDR3 reads CASSSWGSREYNEQFF. Written as DNA, the CDR3 is TGTGCCAGCAGCTCGTGGGGATCAAGAGAATACAATGAGCAGTTCTTC.

The sample holds a few counts of this clonotype. This chain links TRBV27 with TRBJ1-1; 7 bases are shared with TRBD1. Unmatched junction bases numbered 9, after V lost 3 bases and J lost 8 bases. The length of the CDR3 is 14 residues. CDR1 is MNHEY and CDR2 is SMNVEV in the germline V gene (reference sequence). CDR3 protein: CASSLSQGGFEAFF. The CDR3 DNA is TGTGCCAGCAGTTTGAGTCAGGGGGGGTTCGAAGCTTTCTTT.

The chain links TRBV5-5 to TRBJ2-7; D unclear. The CDR3 extends over 15 amino acids. V was shortened by 1 base and J by 4 bases, with 15 bases between the two germline ends. From germline, CDR1 is SGHKS and CDR2 YYEKEE (reference sequence). Here the CDR3 reads CASSLLDWSNYEQYV. Here the CDR3 DNA reads TGTGCCAGCAGCTTGTTAGACTGGTCGAATTACGAGCAGTACGTC.

This clonotype was detected only once. The rearrangement uses TRBV20-1 and TRBJ2-3, with TRBD1 identical over 8 bases. Trimming took 4 bases from V and 0 from J; bases not matched to a gene: 6. The CDR3 spans 15 residues. Germline lookup yields CDR1 DFQATT and CDR2 SNEGSKA (reference sequence). The CDR3 protein is CSATSYRGSTDTQYF. As DNA, the CDR3 is TGCAGTGCTACCTCTTACAGGGGGAGCACAGATACGCAGTATTTT.

The chain combines TRBV15 with TRBJ1-5, with no clear D. CDR1 is LNHNV and CDR2 is YYDKDF in the germline V gene (reference sequence). V was pared by 0 bases and J by 3 bases, with 6 bases between. This CDR3 has 14 amino acids. CDR3 amino acids: CATSRDRNNQPQHF. DNA for the CDR3: TGTGCCACCAGCAGAGACAGGAACAATCAGCCCCAGCATTTT.

In this sample, this clonotype turned up a few times. The genes are TRBV5-1 and TRBJ2-3; possibly TRBD1 for D (6 bases). The germline CDR1 and CDR2 sequences are SGHRS and YFSETQ. V gave up 0 bases and J gave up 3 bases, with 11 bases separating them. CDR3 size: 15 residues. CDR3 region: CASSLAVDRTDTQYF. CDR3 nucleotide sequence: TGCGCCAGCAGCTTGGCCGTGGACAGAACAGATACGCAGTATTTT.

The chain carries TRBV4-1 and TRBJ2-5, with TRBD2 matching 9 bases. The CDR3 consists of 17 residues. J was trimmed by 4 bases and V by 0 bases; bases with no gene match: 9. Germline V gene data show CDR1 as MGHRA and CDR2 as YSYEKL. As DNA, the CDR3 is TGCGCCAGCAGCCAAGATATGAGCGGGGGGCGTTTAGAGACCCAGTACTTC. Translated: CASSQDMSGGRLETQYF.

Concerning this clonotype itself: One junction end does not reproduce the germline sequence, and a read error may be involved. The rearrangement uses TRBV5-4 and TRBJ2-5; D call uncertain. CDR3 length: 15 residues. The V gene's germline CDR1 is SGHNT and CDR2 YYREEE (reference sequence). CDR3 DNA sequence: TGTGGCAGCAGCTCCGCCCGGGCTGAACAAGAGACCCAGTACTTC. Translated, it gives CGSSSARAEQETQYF.

This rearrangement joins TRBV28 to TRBJ2-2; 8 bases align to TRBD2. Germline V gene data show CDR1 as MDHEN and CDR2 as SYDVKM. J was trimmed by 6 bases and V by 5 bases; bases with no gene match: 8. The CDR3 runs 15 residues. As DNA, the CDR3 is TGTGCCAGCAGTCCCCCGATCGGGAGGGCCGGGGAGCTGTTTTTT. This encodes CASSPPIGRAGELFF.

V usage is TRBV21-1 and J usage is TRBJ2-7; TRBD1 reflects the table's D call only, with no check against the DNA. TRBV21-1 is a recognized pseudogene. This CDR3 is 10 amino acids long. The CDR3 region is CATGRMEQYV. In DNA form, the CDR3 reads TGTGCCACCGGGCGTATGGAGCAGTACGTC.

This chain connects TRBV7-2 to TRBJ1-1; TRBD1 agrees at 10 bases. J was trimmed by 7 bases and V by 5 bases; bases with no gene match: 7. The CDR3 contains 14 residues. Germline V gives CDR1 SGHTA, CDR2 FQGNSA. Here the CDR3 DNA reads TGTGCCAGCAGCCTTCAGGGACAGGGGAGTGAAGCTTTCTTT. Its protein product is CASSLQGQGSEAFF.

The CDR3 region has the DNA TGTGCCAGCAGCCAAGATCTCCTAGCGGGGGGACCAGATACGCAGTATTTT. It translates to CASSQDLLAGGPDTQYF. The chain couples TRBV4-2 to TRBJ2-3, with 11 bases fitting TRBD2. Germline values: CDR1 LGHNA, CDR2 YNFKEQ. Unmatched junction bases numbered 6, after V lost 0 bases and J lost 4 bases. This CDR3 region has 17 residues.

The table lists this clonotype with many counts. The chain couples TRBV18 to TRBJ2-5; the match to TRBD1 covers 7 bases. This CDR3 spans 14 amino acids. Losses at the gene ends were 0 bases for V and 4 bases for J; bases not matched to a gene: 2. Germline loops: CDR1 KGHSH, CDR2 LQKENI. In nucleotides, the CDR3 is TGTGCCAGCTCACCACCGACAGGGTCAGAGACCCAGTACTTC. Translating it yields CASSPPTGSETQYF.

V is TRBV7-6 and J is TRBJ1-4, with 7 bases fitting TRBD1. Germline V gene data show CDR1 as SGHVS and CDR2 as FNYEAQ. The CDR3 loop spans 16 amino acids. J lost 2 bases, V lost 5 bases, and 8 bases had no gene match. The CDR3 region has the DNA TGTGCCAGCAGCGCGGGCCTGACAGGGACTAATGAAAAACTGTTTTTT. Its translation is CASSAGLTGTNEKLFF.

This clonotype showed up many times. CDR3 nucleotide sequence: TGTGCCAGCAGTTTCTTCCTTAATTCACCCCTCCACTTT. Protein product: CASSFFLNSPLHF. V usage is TRBV12-3 or TRBV12-4 and J usage is TRBJ1-6, with D unclear. V lost 3 bases and J 6 bases, leaving 6 bases between the germline ends. The CDR3 has 13 residues.

V is TRBV28 and J is TRBJ2-3; D not certain. V was trimmed by 8 bases and J by 2 bases, leaving 17 bases between them. In germline, CDR1 is MDHEN, CDR2 SYDVKM. The CDR3 length is 15 residues. CDR3 sequence (DNA): TGTGCCAGCGGTCCTCCGGGTCTAAACACAGATACGCAGTATTTT. Translated: CASGPPGLNTDTQYF.

This clonotype was detected once. V usage is TRBV28 and J usage is TRBJ2-3; D perhaps matches TRBD2 (7 bases). Germline loops: CDR1 MDHEN, CDR2 SYDVKM. V lost 4 bases, J lost 6 bases, and 17 bases lay in between. The CDR3 covers 15 residues. The chain's CDR3 is CASSSSFPGGDTQYF. The CDR3 DNA sequence: TGTGCCAGCAGTTCCTCCTTCCCGGGGGGCGATACGCAGTATTTT.

The V gene is TRBV2, the J gene TRBJ1-2; 8 bases align to TRBD1. V lost 1 base, J lost 7 bases, and 14 bases stayed unmatched. This CDR3 is built from 17 residues. Germline V CDR1 and CDR2: SNHLY, FYNNEI. The CDR3 reads CASSEVLTDRADAGYTF. For the CDR3, the DNA is TGTGCCAGCAGTGAAGTTCTGACGGACAGGGCGGATGCTGGCTACACCTTC.

This clonotype was counted ten times or more. This chain links TRBV29-1 with TRBJ1-1; 7 bases agree with TRBD1. Germline V gene lookup returns CDR1 SQVTM and CDR2 ANQGSEA. Trimming cost V 3 bases and J 0 bases; bases outside gene matches: 1. This CDR3 contains 13 residues. The CDR3 sequence is CSVETGLNTEAFF. The CDR3 region has the DNA TGCAGCGTTGAGACAGGGTTGAACACTGAAGCTTTCTTT.

This clonotype was seen repeatedly, ten times or more. The chain is built from TRBV6-4 and TRBJ2-1, with 12 bases aligning to TRBD2. This CDR3 contains 15 residues. The germline CDR1 and CDR2 sequences are MRHNA and SNTAGT. Germline trimming cut 5 bases from V and 4 bases from J; bases unmatched to any gene: 3. The CDR3 spells CASSSLAGGYNEQFF. CDR3 nucleotide sequence: TGTGCCAGCAGTTCCCTAGCGGGGGGGTACAATGAGCAGTTCTTC.

This clonotype was seen a few times. The genes are TRBV10-3 and TRBJ2-3; 12 positions match TRBD2. The trim removed 0 bases at V and 6 bases at J, leaving 7 bases unmatched. The CDR3 contains 17 residues. The V gene's germline CDR1 is ENHRY and CDR2 SYGVKD. The CDR3 coding sequence is TGTGCCATCAGTGAGTCGACTAGCGGGAGCACCGTGGATACGCAGTATTTT. Translated, it gives CAISESTSGSTVDTQYF.

The table lists this clonotype with a few counts. The J gene is TRBJ1-2, the V gene TRBV5-1; 7 positions agree with TRBD1. The CDR3 is 15 amino acids. V gave up 3 bases and J gave up 1 base; unmatched junction bases: 6. Germline-derived CDR1 and CDR2 are SGHRS and YFSETQ. CDR3 in amino acids: CASSWGDSLNYGYTF. For the CDR3, the DNA is TGCGCCAGCAGCTGGGGGGACAGCCTTAACTATGGCTACACCTTC. Variable domain in full (rest from reference TRBV5-1 and TRBJ1-2): KAGVTQTPRYLIKTRGQQVTLSCSPISGHRSVSWYQQTPGQGLQFLFEYFSETQRNKGNFPGRFSGRQFSNSRSEMNVSTLELGDSALYLCASSWGDSLNYGYTFGSGTRLTVV.

This chain uses TRBV5-1 with TRBJ2-2; D is unresolved. Germline CDR1 is SGHRS and CDR2 is YFSETQ. With 0 bases removed from V and 2 bases from J, the gap between germline ends came to 11 bases. This CDR3 comprises 16 residues. The CDR3 DNA sequence: TGCGCCAGCAGCTTGGGGGCGCGTCTCAACACCGGGGAGCTGTTTTTT. This translates into CASSLGARLNTGELFF.

The chain is built from TRBV10-3 and TRBJ2-2; 8 bases align to TRBD1. Germline CDR1 ENHRY, CDR2 SYGVKD. J gave up 0 bases and V 10 bases, and 7 bases lay outside the gene matches. This CDR3 comprises 15 residues. Here the CDR3 DNA reads TGTGCCAACGGGACAGGTCAAACGAACACCGGGGAGCTGTTTTTT. Translated: CANGTGQTNTGELFF.

CDR3 in DNA: TGTGCCAGCAGCTCGCCGGGACTGCTGGGCACCGGGGAGCTGTTTTTT. It yields the protein CASSSPGLLGTGELFF. The genes are TRBV7-3 and TRBJ2-2; a weak D match, TRBD2 (6 bases). Trimming pared 4 bases from V and 4 bases from J, leaving 16 bases between. Germline loops: CDR1 SGHTA, CDR2 FQGTGA. The CDR3 totals 16 residues. Together with reference TRBV7-3 and TRBJ2-2, the CDR3 gives the full variable domain: GAGVSQTPSNKVTEKGKYVELRCDPISGHTALYWYRQSLGQGPEFLIYFQGTGAADDSGLPNDRFFAVRPEGSVSTLKIQRTERGDSAVYLCASSSPGLLGTGELFFGEGSRLTVL.

This clonotype was seen only a few times. The rearrangement uses TRBV20-1 and TRBJ2-3, with 13 bases aligning to TRBD2. Germline V gives CDR1 DFQATT, CDR2 SNEGSKA (reference sequence). This CDR3 contains 17 residues. V lost 4 bases to trimming and J lost 6 bases; unmatched junction nucleotides: 13. As DNA, the CDR3 is TGCAGTGCTAAGTTGGGGACTAGCGGGATAGGCGTGGATACGCAGTATTTT. It translates to CSAKLGTSGIGVDTQYF.

The chain employs TRBV27 and TRBJ2-2; 10 nucleotides align to TRBD2. With 6 bases clipped from V and 6 bases from J, the junction kept 10 bases outside the gene matches. CDR3 size: 16 residues. Per the germline V gene, CDR1 is MNHEY and CDR2 is SMNVEV (reference sequence). The CDR3 is CASSKIRTSGPGELFF. As DNA, the CDR3 is TGTGCCAGCAGCAAAATTCGGACTAGCGGTCCCGGGGAGCTGTTTTTT.

The chain has TRBV12-3 or TRBV12-4 and TRBJ2-3, with a tentative D call TRBD2 (5 bases). The CDR3 length is 16 residues. The V end was cut by 6 bases, the J end by 0 bases, with 16 bases between. CDR3 in DNA: TGTGCCAGCAGCCGCGGAGGATCCTTAAGCACAGATACGCAGTATTTT. This encodes CASSRGGSLSTDTQYF.